A selection of T cell receptor beta chains follows, all from one sample in a study of pediatric ulcerative colitis. TCRdb's table, derived via immunoSEQ multiplex PCR, lists solely in-frame clones and lacks some. The sample consists of under 50,000 clones, about 78% of them appearing once. Material: gut tissue. The source of these receptors is a girl aged 5-17 years with moderate ulcerative colitis. Each CDR3 is given with its conserved first and last residue. A D gene is named only where the DNA matches it firmly. Some rows mark clone size as missing; the rest say once, few, many or name a class of expanded clone.

v_gene: TRBV5-5
d_gene: .
j_gene: TRBJ1-1
abundance: once
CDR3nt: TGTGCCAGCAGCTTCACTACCAGCCTTTCGTTTACTGAAGCTTTCTTT
CDR3aa: CASSFTTSLSFTEAFF

v_gene: TRBV4-2
d_gene: .
j_gene: TRBJ2-1
abundance: .
CDR3nt: TGTGCCAGCAGCATCTCCGCCCATAGCTCCTACAATGAGCAGTTCTTC
CDR3aa: CASSISAHSSYNEQFF

v_gene: TRBV19
d_gene: TRBD1
j_gene: TRBJ2-2
abundance: .
CDR3nt: TGTGCCAGTAGTGGACAGGGAGCCACCGGGGAGCTGTTTTTT
CDR3aa: CASSGQGATGELFF

v_gene: TRBV6-4
d_gene: TRBD1
j_gene: TRBJ1-3
abundance: .
CDR3nt: TGTGCCAGCAGTGGCCGGGACAGGGGGCATGGAAACACCATATATTTT
CDR3aa: CASSGRDRGHGNTIYF

v_gene: TRBV7-8
d_gene: .
j_gene: TRBJ1-2
abundance: .
CDR3nt: TGTGCCAGCAGCTTAGGGACAGCTGCAGCTAACTATGGCTACACCTTC
CDR3aa: CASSLGTAAANYGYTF

v_gene: TRBV9
d_gene: TRBD2
j_gene: TRBJ2-1
abundance: .
CDR3nt: TGTGCCAGCGCTCCAAATCCGGGACTAGCGGGGTATGAGCAGTTCTTC
CDR3aa: CASAPNPGLAGYEQFF

v_gene: TRBV29-1
d_gene: .
j_gene: TRBJ1-2
abundance: .
CDR3nt: TGCAGCTCCTCCCCCCGGGACGCCGCTAACTATGGCTACACCTTC
CDR3aa: CSSSPRDAANYGYTF

v_gene: TRBV5-4
d_gene: .
j_gene: TRBJ1-2
abundance: .
CDR3nt: TGTGCCAGCAGCTCCCGCCTTGGGGGGGCGTGGGGCTACACCTTC
CDR3aa: CASSSRLGGAWGYTF

v_gene: TRBV19
d_gene: .
j_gene: TRBJ2-1
abundance: .
CDR3nt: TGTGCCAGTAGTATTGACAGGAGTTCCTACAATGAGCAGTTCTTC
CDR3aa: CASSIDRSSYNEQFF

v_gene: TRBV19
d_gene: TRBD1
j_gene: TRBJ1-5
abundance: .
CDR3nt: TGTGCCAGTAGTATGAGGGACAGTGGTCATCAGCCCCAGCATTTT
CDR3aa: CASSMRDSGHQPQHF

v_gene: TRBV7-8
d_gene: .
j_gene: TRBJ1-6
abundance: .
CDR3nt: TGTGCCAGCGTTAGGACAGCTAGCTCCTATAATTCACCCCTCCACTTT
CDR3aa: CASVRTASSYNSPLHF

v_gene: TRBV2
d_gene: .
j_gene: TRBJ2-7
abundance: .
CDR3nt: TGTGCCGGAGGGGTGGTCAGCCACGAGCAGTACTTC
CDR3aa: CAGGVVSHEQYF

v_gene: TRBV27
d_gene: .
j_gene: TRBJ2-7
abundance: .
CDR3nt: TGTGCCAGCAGTTCCCTTACGGGACCCGACGAGCAGTACTTC
CDR3aa: CASSSLTGPDEQYF

v_gene: TRBV30
d_gene: .
j_gene: TRBJ1-4
abundance: .
CDR3nt: TGTGCCTGGAGTGTGCGTCAGGGAGGGGAAAAACTGTTTTTT
CDR3aa: CAWSVRQGGEKLFF

v_gene: TRBV6-6
d_gene: .
j_gene: TRBJ1-5
abundance: .
CDR3nt: TGTGCCAGCAGGAGGGCTTTCCAGGGGTCCCAGCCCCAGCATTTT
CDR3aa: CASRRAFQGSQPQHF

v_gene: TRBV2
d_gene: TRBD1
j_gene: TRBJ2-7
abundance: .
CDR3nt: TGTGCCAGCAGTGAATTTGAGGGACAGGAATCCTACGAGCAGTACTTC
CDR3aa: CASSEFEGQESYEQYF

v_gene: TRBV6-1
d_gene: TRBD1
j_gene: TRBJ1-5
abundance: few
CDR3nt: TGTGCCAGCAGGCTACAGGGGGCCGGGCCCCAGCATTTT
CDR3aa: CASRLQGAGPQHF

v_gene: TRBV6-6
d_gene: .
j_gene: TRBJ1-2
abundance: once
CDR3nt: TGTGCCAGCAGTTACGGCTCTGGCTATGGCTACACCTTC
CDR3aa: CASSYGSGYGYTF

v_gene: TRBV7-2
d_gene: TRBD2
j_gene: TRBJ2-1
abundance: .
CDR3nt: TGTGCCAGCAGCTTAGCCCTAGCGGGAGGGCCCTACAATGAGCAGTTCTTC
CDR3aa: CASSLALAGGPYNEQFF

v_gene: TRBV9
d_gene: TRBD2
j_gene: TRBJ2-2
abundance: .
CDR3nt: TGTGCCAGCAGCGCCAGTCTACTACTAGCGGGGGGCAGTTTTGCCGGGGAGCTGTTTTTT
CDR3aa: CASSASLLLAGGSFAGELFF

v_gene: TRBV30
d_gene: TRBD1
j_gene: TRBJ1-1
abundance: .
CDR3nt: TGTGCCTGGAGCGCCCAGGGGGGGGACACTGAAGCTTTCTTT
CDR3aa: CAWSAQGGDTEAFF

v_gene: TRBV4-3
d_gene: TRBD1
j_gene: TRBJ1-1
abundance: .
CDR3nt: TGCGCCAGCAGCCCTCATTGGACAGGGAGGGCTGAAGCTTTCTTT
CDR3aa: CASSPHWTGRAEAFF

v_gene: TRBV6-5
d_gene: TRBD1
j_gene: TRBJ1-1
abundance: .
CDR3nt: TGTGCCAGCAGTTCCGGGACAGGGGGCTCGGGCACTGAAGCTTTCTTT
CDR3aa: CASSSGTGGSGTEAFF

v_gene: TRBV2
d_gene: .
j_gene: TRBJ2-1
abundance: .
CDR3nt: TGTGCCACCACCATTAGCGGATCCTACAATGAGCAGTTCTTC
CDR3aa: CATTISGSYNEQFF

v_gene: TRBV2
d_gene: .
j_gene: TRBJ2-7
abundance: once
CDR3nt: TGTGCCAGCAGTGGTAGGGAAGCTAGGAGGTCCTACGAGCAGTACTTC
CDR3aa: CASSGREARRSYEQYF

v_gene: TRBV7-8
d_gene: TRBD1
j_gene: TRBJ2-2
abundance: large
CDR3nt: TGTGCCAGCCTACCGCCGACAGGGGTAGACGGGGAGCTGTTTTTT
CDR3aa: CASLPPTGVDGELFF

v_gene: TRBV28
d_gene: TRBD1
j_gene: TRBJ1-2
abundance: .
CDR3nt: TGTGCCAGCAGCCGGGGACAGGGCAGGGACTATGGCTACACCTTC
CDR3aa: CASSRGQGRDYGYTF

v_gene: TRBV7-2
d_gene: TRBD1
j_gene: TRBJ1-6
abundance: .
CDR3nt: TGTGCCAACCAGACAGGGGGCCTCCACTTT
CDR3aa: CANQTGGLHF

v_gene: TRBV5-1
d_gene: .
j_gene: TRBJ1-1
abundance: .
CDR3nt: TGCGCCAGCAGCGCCCGATTAGACACTGAAGCTTTCTTT
CDR3aa: CASSARLDTEAFF

v_gene: TRBV30
d_gene: .
j_gene: TRBJ1-1
abundance: few
CDR3nt: TGTGCCTGGAGTATTGGTCTAGTGAGGGGAAAGAACACTGAAGCTTTCTTT
CDR3aa: CAWSIGLVRGKNTEAFF

v_gene: TRBV7-9
d_gene: TRBD2
j_gene: TRBJ2-7
abundance: once
CDR3nt: TGTGCCAGCAGCGGGACTAGCCGCGAGCAGTACTTC
CDR3aa: CASSGTSREQYF

v_gene: TRBV2
d_gene: .
j_gene: TRBJ1-6
abundance: few
CDR3nt: TGTGCCAGCAGGGGGGACATTGTCGGCAATTCACCCCTCCACTTT
CDR3aa: CASRGDIVGNSPLHF

v_gene: TRBV30
d_gene: .
j_gene: TRBJ1-2
abundance: once
CDR3nt: TGTGCCTGGAGAATAGCTAACTATGGCTACACCTTC
CDR3aa: CAWRIANYGYTF

v_gene: TRBV29-1
d_gene: .
j_gene: TRBJ1-2
abundance: .
CDR3nt: TGCAGCGTTGAAGGACCGGGGGGGCGGGTGCGTGGCTACACCTTC
CDR3aa: CSVEGPGGRVRGYTF

v_gene: TRBV5-5
d_gene: .
j_gene: TRBJ2-3
abundance: .
CDR3nt: TGTGCCAGCAGCCCCCCTCGGGGCGGAGAAGATACGCAGTATTTT
CDR3aa: CASSPPRGGEDTQYF

v_gene: TRBV5-1
d_gene: .
j_gene: TRBJ1-6
abundance: .
CDR3nt: TGCGCCAGCAGCCCCACAGGGTCGAATTCACCCCTCCACTTT
CDR3aa: CASSPTGSNSPLHF

v_gene: TRBV5-1
d_gene: .
j_gene: TRBJ2-1
abundance: once
CDR3nt: TGCGCCAGCTCCCAACAGGAGCGCTACAATGAGCAGTTCTTC
CDR3aa: CASSQQERYNEQFF

v_gene: TRBV5-1
d_gene: .
j_gene: TRBJ1-1
abundance: .
CDR3nt: TGCGCCAGCAGAGAGGGGGTCACTGAAGCTTTCTTT
CDR3aa: CASREGVTEAFF

v_gene: TRBV5-1
d_gene: TRBD2
j_gene: TRBJ2-3
abundance: .
CDR3nt: TGCGCCAGCAGCAAGGGACTAGCGGCAGATACGCAGTATTTT
CDR3aa: CASSKGLAADTQYF

v_gene: TRBV7-8
d_gene: .
j_gene: TRBJ1-1
abundance: .
CDR3nt: TGTGCCAGCAGTCTCCAATCGAACACTGAAGCTTTCTTT
CDR3aa: CASSLQSNTEAFF

v_gene: TRBV6-7
d_gene: .
j_gene: TRBJ1-4
abundance: once
CDR3nt: TGTGCCAGCAGTTATGGGACGCTCGGACAGTCCTTCGGCGAAAAACTGTTTTTT
CDR3aa: CASSYGTLGQSFGEKLFF

v_gene: TRBV5-6
d_gene: .
j_gene: TRBJ1-3
abundance: .
CDR3nt: TGTGCCAGCAGCTTGGGAGTGGGCTCTGGAAACACCATATATTTT
CDR3aa: CASSLGVGSGNTIYF

v_gene: TRBV2
d_gene: TRBD1
j_gene: TRBJ1-1
abundance: .
CDR3nt: TGTGCCAGCAGTGAAGAACCAGGGGGGAACACTGAAGCTTTCTTT
CDR3aa: CASSEEPGGNTEAFF

v_gene: TRBV5-1
d_gene: TRBD2
j_gene: TRBJ2-1
abundance: few
CDR3nt: TGCGCCAGCAGCTTGACTAGCGGGAGCAATGAGCAGTTCTTC
CDR3aa: CASSLTSGSNEQFF

v_gene: TRBV27
d_gene: TRBD2
j_gene: TRBJ2-7
abundance: once
CDR3nt: TGTGCCACCCGACTAGCGGGGACCTACGAGCAGTACTTC
CDR3aa: CATRLAGTYEQYF

v_gene: TRBV19
d_gene: .
j_gene: TRBJ2-2
abundance: .
CDR3nt: TGTGCCAGTAGTATTCGCACCGTGCCGTCCGGGGAGCTGTTTTTT
CDR3aa: CASSIRTVPSGELFF

v_gene: TRBV19
d_gene: TRBD1
j_gene: TRBJ1-5
abundance: once
CDR3nt: TGTGCCAGTAGTATGGGACAGGGCGATTATCAGCCCCAGCATTTT
CDR3aa: CASSMGQGDYQPQHF

v_gene: TRBV18
d_gene: .
j_gene: TRBJ2-7
abundance: .
CDR3nt: TGTGCCAGCTCCGACTTAGGACGGGGCTACGAGCAGTACTTC
CDR3aa: CASSDLGRGYEQYF

v_gene: TRBV2
d_gene: .
j_gene: TRBJ2-1
abundance: .
CDR3nt: TGTGCCAGCGGGAACAATGAGCAGTTCTTC
CDR3aa: CASGNNEQFF

v_gene: TRBV11-2
d_gene: .
j_gene: TRBJ2-3
abundance: .
CDR3nt: TGTGCCAGCAGCCCATCGGCTGTTTGGCGGTATTTT
CDR3aa: CASSPSAVWRYF

v_gene: TRBV19
d_gene: .
j_gene: TRBJ2-3
abundance: .
CDR3nt: TGTGCCAGTAGTAGTTTGGCAGATACGCAGTATTTT
CDR3aa: CASSSLADTQYF

v_gene: TRBV9
d_gene: TRBD1
j_gene: TRBJ2-2
abundance: .
CDR3nt: TGTGCCAGCAGCGTAGAAAGAGGGGGCCCGACCACCGGGGAGCTGTTTTTT
CDR3aa: CASSVERGGPTTGELFF

v_gene: TRBV6-6
d_gene: TRBD2
j_gene: TRBJ2-5
abundance: .
CDR3nt: TGTGCCAGCACCGATTCGGGGGGGCCGGAGACCCAGTACTTC
CDR3aa: CASTDSGGPETQYF

v_gene: TRBV30
d_gene: TRBD1
j_gene: TRBJ1-2
abundance: few
CDR3nt: TGTGCCTCCCATCGACAGGGTGCCTATGGCTACACCTTC
CDR3aa: CASHRQGAYGYTF

v_gene: TRBV10-3
d_gene: .
j_gene: TRBJ2-2
abundance: few
CDR3nt: TGTGCCATCAAGCGGATGGGTGACACCGGGGAGCTGTTTTTT
CDR3aa: CAIKRMGDTGELFF